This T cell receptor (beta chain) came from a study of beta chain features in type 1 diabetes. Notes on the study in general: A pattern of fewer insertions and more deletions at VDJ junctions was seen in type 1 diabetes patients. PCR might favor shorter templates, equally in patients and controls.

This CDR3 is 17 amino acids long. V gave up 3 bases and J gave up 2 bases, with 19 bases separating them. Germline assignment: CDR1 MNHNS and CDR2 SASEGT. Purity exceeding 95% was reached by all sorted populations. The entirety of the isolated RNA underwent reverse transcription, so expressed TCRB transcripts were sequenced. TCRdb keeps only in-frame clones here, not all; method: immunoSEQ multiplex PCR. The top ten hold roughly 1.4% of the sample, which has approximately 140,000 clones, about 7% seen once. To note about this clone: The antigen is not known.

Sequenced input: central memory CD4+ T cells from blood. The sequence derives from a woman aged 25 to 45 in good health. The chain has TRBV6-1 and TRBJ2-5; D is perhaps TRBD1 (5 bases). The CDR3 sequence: CASSDFRQSPNQETQYF. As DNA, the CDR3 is TGTGCCAGCAGTGATTTTCGACAGTCCCCGAATCAAGAGACCCAGTACTTC.